This T cell receptor beta chain is from a study of beta chain features in type 1 diabetes. The overall study: Cell yields, gender and age were comparable in patients and healthy donors. There were some 98 million sorted cells examined across all samples.

The entirety of the isolated RNA underwent reverse transcription, so expressed TCRB transcripts were sequenced. Profiling relied on immunoSEQ multiplex PCR, and the TCRdb table lists in-frame clones only, not all of them. The table lists about 710,000 clones, around an eighth of them singletons. About this clone: Antigen unknown.

Study-wide findings and caveats: A moderate, significant TCRB CDR3 shortening appeared in type 1 diabetes across four CD4+ subsets. Diminished insertions and augmented deletions at VDJ junctions characterized type 1 diabetes patients.

Sorting based on CD45RO/CCR7/CD25/CD127/CD95/CD27 separated CD4+ naive, central memory, regulatory and stem cell-like memory cells. Sample: naive CD4+ T cells from blood. This TCR was sampled from a man aged 18 to 30 with type 1 diabetes.

In nucleotides, the CDR3 is TGTGCCACCACGGAGGTCGTGGGGACCCAGTACTTC. Amino acid sequence: CATTEVVGTQYF. The V call is TRBV11-2, the J call TRBJ2-5, with a tentative D call TRBD2 (5 bases). The germline V gene has CDR1 SGHAT and CDR2 FQNNGV. Trimming left V 10 bases short and J 7 bases short, with 16 bases between. The CDR3 extends over 12 amino acids.